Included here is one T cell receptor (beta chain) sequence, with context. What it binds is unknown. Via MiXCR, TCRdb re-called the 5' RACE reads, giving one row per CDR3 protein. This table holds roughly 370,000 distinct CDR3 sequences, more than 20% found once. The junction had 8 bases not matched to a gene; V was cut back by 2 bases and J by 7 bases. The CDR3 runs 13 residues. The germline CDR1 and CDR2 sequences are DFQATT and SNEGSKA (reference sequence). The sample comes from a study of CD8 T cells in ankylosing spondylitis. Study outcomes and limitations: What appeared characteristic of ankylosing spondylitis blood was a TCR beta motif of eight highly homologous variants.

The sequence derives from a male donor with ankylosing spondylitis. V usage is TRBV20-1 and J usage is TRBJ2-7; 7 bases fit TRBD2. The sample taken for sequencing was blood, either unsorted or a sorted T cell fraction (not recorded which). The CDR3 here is CSARNAGVREQYF. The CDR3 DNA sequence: TGCAGTGCTAGAAACGCGGGAGTTCGGGAGCAGTACTTC.